This is a list of T cell receptor beta chains from one sample in a study of cytomegalovirus exposure and HLA in healthy donors. Using immunoSEQ multiplex PCR, the repertoire was profiled, and TCRdb retains in-frame clones only, with some absent. In the table there are under 200,000 clones, 85% to 90% of which are singletons. The sample taken for sequencing was PBMCs. The origin of the receptors is a man between 18 and 29 years old in good health and CMV-seropositive. The CDR3 runs from the conserved cysteine through the conserved F or W. D genes are given only for firm matches.

CASSSVATNEKLFF	TGTGCCAGCAGTTCAGTTGCAACTAATGAAAAACTGTTTTTT	TRBV6-5	TRBJ1-4	.
CAISESGGTDTQYF	TGTGCCATCAGTGAGTCGGGGGGAACAGATACGCAGTATTTT	TRBV10-3	TRBJ2-3	.
CASSWPNTGELFF	TGTGCCAGTAGTTGGCCGAACACCGGGGAGCTGTTTTTT	TRBV19	TRBJ2-2	.
CASSLVAGSTDTQYF	TGTGCCAGCAGCTTGGTGGCCGGGAGCACAGATACGCAGTATTTT	TRBV5-4	TRBJ2-3	.
CSVELLQGVSYEQYF	TGCAGCGTTGAACTCCTACAGGGGGTTAGTTACGAGCAGTACTTC	TRBV29-1	TRBJ2-7	TRBD1
CASSLPRLKGGNEQFF	TGTGCCAGCAGCCTCCCGAGGTTGAAAGGGGGCAATGAGCAGTTCTTC	TRBV7-6	TRBJ2-1	.
CASSFGTAYEQYF	TGTGCCAGCAGTTTCGGGACAGCCTACGAGCAGTACTTC	TRBV27	TRBJ2-7	TRBD1
CASSLPAGYEQYF	TGTGCCAGCAGCTTGCCGGCGGGCTACGAGCAGTACTTC	TRBV5-4	TRBJ2-7	.
CASTNRDSQPQHF	TGTGCCAGCACTAACAGGGACAGTCAGCCCCAGCATTTT	TRBV6-5	TRBJ1-5	TRBD1
CASTEGPGQPYEQYF	TGTGCCAGCACCGAAGGCCCGGGACAGCCCTACGAGCAGTACTTC	TRBV2	TRBJ2-7	TRBD1